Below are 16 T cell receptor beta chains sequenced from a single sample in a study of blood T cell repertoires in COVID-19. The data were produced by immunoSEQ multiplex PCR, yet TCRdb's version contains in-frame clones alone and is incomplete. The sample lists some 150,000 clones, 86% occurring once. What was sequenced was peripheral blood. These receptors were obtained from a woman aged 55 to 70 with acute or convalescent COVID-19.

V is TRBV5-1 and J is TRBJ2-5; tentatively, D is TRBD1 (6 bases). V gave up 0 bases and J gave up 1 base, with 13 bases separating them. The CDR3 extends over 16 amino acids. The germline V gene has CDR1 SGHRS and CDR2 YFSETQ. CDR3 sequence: CASSLGPRGGQETQYF. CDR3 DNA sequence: TGCGCCAGCAGCTTGGGCCCTAGAGGGGGCCAAGAGACCCAGTACTTC.

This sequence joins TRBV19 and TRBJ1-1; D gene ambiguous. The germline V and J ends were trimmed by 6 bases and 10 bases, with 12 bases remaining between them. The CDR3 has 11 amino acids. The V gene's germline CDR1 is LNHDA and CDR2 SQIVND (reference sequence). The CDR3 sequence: CASRLEGGAFF. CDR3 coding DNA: TGTGCCAGTAGGCTCGAAGGAGGAGCTTTCTTT.

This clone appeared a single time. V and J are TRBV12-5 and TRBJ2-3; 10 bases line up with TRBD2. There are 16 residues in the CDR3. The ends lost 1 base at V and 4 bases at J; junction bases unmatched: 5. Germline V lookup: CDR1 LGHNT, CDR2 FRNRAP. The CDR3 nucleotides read TGTGCTAGTGGTTTGGAACCTAGCGGGGGCCCAGATACGCAGTATTTT. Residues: CASGLEPSGGPDTQYF.

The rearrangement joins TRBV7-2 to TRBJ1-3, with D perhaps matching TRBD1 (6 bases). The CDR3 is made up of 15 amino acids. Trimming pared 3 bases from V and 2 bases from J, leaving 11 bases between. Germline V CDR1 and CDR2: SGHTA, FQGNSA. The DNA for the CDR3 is TGTGCCAGCAGCTTTGGGGCAGGGGCTGGAAACACCATATATTTT. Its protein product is CASSFGAGAGNTIYF.

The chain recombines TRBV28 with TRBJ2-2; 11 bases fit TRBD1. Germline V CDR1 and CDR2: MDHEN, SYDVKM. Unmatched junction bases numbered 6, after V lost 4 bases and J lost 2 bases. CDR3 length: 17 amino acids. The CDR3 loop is CASSSPGQGDNTGELFF. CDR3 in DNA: TGTGCCAGCAGTTCACCGGGACAGGGGGATAACACCGGGGAGCTGTTTTTT.

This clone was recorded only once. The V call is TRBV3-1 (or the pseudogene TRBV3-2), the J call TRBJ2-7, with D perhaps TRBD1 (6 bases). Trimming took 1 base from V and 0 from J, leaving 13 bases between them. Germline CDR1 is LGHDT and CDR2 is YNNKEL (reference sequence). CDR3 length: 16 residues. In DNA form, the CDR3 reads TGTGCCAGCAGCCAAGTCTGGGGACAAAGCTCCTACGAGCAGTACTTC. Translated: CASSQVWGQSSYEQYF.

CDR3 residues: CASSVKQGNTEAFF. The CDR3 region has the DNA TGTGCCAGCAGCGTAAAGCAGGGGAACACTGAAGCTTTCTTT. J is TRBJ1-1 and V is TRBV9; D perhaps matches TRBD1 (5 bases). The germline V gene has CDR1 SGDLS and CDR2 YYNGEE. The ends were cut back, 1 base at V and 1 base at J, with 8 bases in the middle. CDR3 length equals 14 residues.

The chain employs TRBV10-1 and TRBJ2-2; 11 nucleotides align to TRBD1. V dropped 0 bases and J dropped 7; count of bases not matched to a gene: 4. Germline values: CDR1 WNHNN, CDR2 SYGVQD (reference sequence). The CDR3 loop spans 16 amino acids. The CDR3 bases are TGCGCCAGCAGTGAGTCTAGGACAGGGGGCTTCGGGGAGCTGTTTTTT. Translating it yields CASSESRTGGFGELFF.

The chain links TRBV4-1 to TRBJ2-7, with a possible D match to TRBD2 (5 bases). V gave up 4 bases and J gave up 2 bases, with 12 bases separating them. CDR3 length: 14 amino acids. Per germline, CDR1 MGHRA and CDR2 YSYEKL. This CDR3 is CASSPASGTYEQYF. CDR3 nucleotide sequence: TGCGCCAGCAGCCCCGCCTCGGGGACCTACGAGCAGTACTTC.

CDR3 loop: CASSPLLAGVPELFF. For the CDR3, the DNA is TGTGCCAGCAGCCCGCTACTAGCGGGGGTGCCGGAGCTGTTTTTT. This chain joins TRBV11-2 and TRBJ2-2, with TRBD2 identical over 11 bases. In germline, CDR1 is SGHAT, CDR2 FQNNGV. With 5 bases clipped from V and 10 bases from J, the junction kept 9 bases outside the gene matches. The CDR3 runs to 15 residues.

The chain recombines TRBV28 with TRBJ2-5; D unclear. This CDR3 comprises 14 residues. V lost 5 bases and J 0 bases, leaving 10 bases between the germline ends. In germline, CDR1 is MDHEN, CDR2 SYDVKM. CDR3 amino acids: CASSTPGYQETQYF. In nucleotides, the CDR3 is TGTGCCAGCAGTACCCCCGGGTACCAAGAGACCCAGTACTTC.

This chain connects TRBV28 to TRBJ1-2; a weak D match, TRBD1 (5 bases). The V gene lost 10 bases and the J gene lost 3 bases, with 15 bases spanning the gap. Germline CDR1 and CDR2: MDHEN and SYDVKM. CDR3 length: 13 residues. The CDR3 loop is CATAYSGDYGYTF. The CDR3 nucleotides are TGTGCCACGGCGTATTCGGGGGACTATGGCTACACCTTC.

CDR3 bases: TGCAGTGCTAGTACCAACTATGAAGCTTTCTTT. Encoded protein: CSASTNYEAFF. The V and J genes are TRBV20-1 and TRBJ1-1; D not certain. The V end lost 3 bases, the J end lost 7 bases, and 9 bases lay between the germline ends. The CDR3 has 11 residues. Germline V gives CDR1 DFQATT, CDR2 SNEGSKA (reference sequence).

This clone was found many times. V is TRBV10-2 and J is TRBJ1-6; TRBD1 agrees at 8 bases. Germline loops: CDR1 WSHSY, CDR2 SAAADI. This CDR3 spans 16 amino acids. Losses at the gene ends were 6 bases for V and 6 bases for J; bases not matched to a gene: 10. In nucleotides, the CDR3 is TGCGCCAGCAGCAGAGACAGGGGCGCGCCTAATTCACCCCTCCACTTT. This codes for CASSRDRGAPNSPLHF.

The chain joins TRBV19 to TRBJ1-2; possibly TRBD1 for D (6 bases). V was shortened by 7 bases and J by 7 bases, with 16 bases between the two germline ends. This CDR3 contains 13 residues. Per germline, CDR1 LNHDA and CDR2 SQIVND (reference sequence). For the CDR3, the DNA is TGTGCCAGTACCCCCGTCGGGACATTTGGCTACACCTTC. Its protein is CASTPVGTFGYTF.

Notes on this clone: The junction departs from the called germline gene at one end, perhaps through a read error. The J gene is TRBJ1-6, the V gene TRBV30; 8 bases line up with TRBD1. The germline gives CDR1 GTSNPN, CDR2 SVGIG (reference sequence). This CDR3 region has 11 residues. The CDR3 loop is CALRTGTGIDF. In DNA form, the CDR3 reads TGTGCCTTACGAACCGGGACAGGTATTGACTTT. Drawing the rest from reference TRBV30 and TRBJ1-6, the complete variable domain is SQTIHQWPATLVQPVGSPLSLECTVEGTSNPNLYWYRQAAGRGLQLLFYSVGIGQISSEVPQNLSASRPQDRQFILSSKKLLLSDSGFYLCALRTGTGIDFGNGTRLTVT.